The rows below give T cell receptor beta chains drawn from one sample of a study of blood T cell repertoires in COVID-19. Profiled with immunoSEQ multiplex PCR; TCRdb holds only in-frame clones, not every one. The table lists approximately 150,000 clones, over 75% of them singletons. The source material was peripheral blood. These receptors all come from a man aged 70-80 years with acute or convalescent COVID-19. Both conserved end residues are part of each CDR3. A D gene is named only where the DNA matches it firmly. Part of the rows lack a size; the others show once, few, many or a class for expanded clones.

cdr3_nt	cdr3_aa	clone_size	d_call	v_call	j_call
TGCGCCAGCAGCTGGACCGGGCCGGGATCTGGGGCCAACGTCCTGACTTTC	CASSWTGPGSGANVLTF	NA	NA	TRBV5-1	TRBJ2-6
TGTGCCAGCAGTACAGGGGGCGGTTCACCCCTCCACTTT	CASSTGGGSPLHF	NA	TRBD1	TRBV25-1	TRBJ1-6
TGTGCCAGCAGCCGGACTAGCGGGAGTGGTGATGAGCAGTTCTTC	CASSRTSGSGDEQFF	NA	TRBD2	TRBV7-3	TRBJ2-1
TGTGCCAGCGCCTCCGGGACAGGGGGCGCAGAGCAGTACTTC	CASASGTGGAEQYF	NA	TRBD1	TRBV28	TRBJ2-7
TGTGCCAGCACAGAGGCACGGAGGAACTATGGCTACACCTTC	CASTEARRNYGYTF	many	NA	TRBV19	TRBJ1-2
TGTGCCAGCAGATCAGGCGGGCGGGATACGCAGTATTTT	CASRSGGRDTQYF	NA	NA	TRBV28	TRBJ2-3
TGTGCCAGCAGTTACGTTGGGGCGGGAGGGCACGAGCAGTACTTC	CASSYVGAGGHEQYF	NA	TRBD2	TRBV6-5	TRBJ2-7
TGTGCCAGCAGCGCCCTCACAGGGGGAGGAGACTATGGCTACACCTTC	CASSALTGGGDYGYTF	NA	TRBD1	TRBV9	TRBJ1-2
TGCGCCAGCAGTGACCACGGGGGGGGCCTGCCCTACGAGCAGTACTTC	CASSDHGGGLPYEQYF	NA	TRBD2	TRBV10-2	TRBJ2-7
TGCGCCAGCAGCCACCCGAGTGGGCGGGGCGACCACTCCTACGAGCAGTACTTC	CASSHPSGRGDHSYEQYF	few	NA	TRBV4-1	TRBJ2-7
TGTGCCAGCAGCCACGCCCCGACAGGGGGGTACGATACGCAGTATTTT	CASSHAPTGGYDTQYF	NA	TRBD1	TRBV3-1/TRBV3-2	TRBJ2-3
TGTGCCAGTTCGAGGGGGGGCGCAGAACAGCCCCAGCATTTT	CASSRGGAEQPQHF	few	NA	TRBV19	TRBJ1-5
TGCAGCGCCCGGACAGGAATCTACGAGCAGTACTTC	CSARTGIYEQYF	NA	TRBD1	TRBV29-1	TRBJ2-7
TGTGCCAGCAGTGATCTGGGGCAGATGAACTCCTACGAGCAGTACTTC	CASSDLGQMNSYEQYF	NA	NA	TRBV25-1	TRBJ2-7
TGTGCCAGCACGGGTAGCAATCAGCCCCAGCATTTT	CASTGSNQPQHF	few	NA	TRBV12-3/TRBV12-4	TRBJ1-5
TGTGCCAGCAGCTTAGCGACTAGCGGGAGGGGTAATGAGCAGTTCTTC	CASSLATSGRGNEQFF	few	TRBD2	TRBV7-9	TRBJ2-1
TGTGCCAGCCGGCAGGGGTACCTGTCCCAGCATTTT	CASRQGYLSQHF	NA	NA	TRBV19	TRBJ1-5
TGCGCCAGCAGAACAGGGGGCGGCGAAAAACTGTTTTTT	CASRTGGGEKLFF	NA	TRBD1	TRBV10-2	TRBJ1-4
TGTGCCAGCAGCCTATTACGGGCTAATGAAAAACTGTTTTTT	CASSLLRANEKLFF	NA	NA	TRBV7-9	TRBJ1-4
TGTGCCAGCAGCCTCCAACCGAGCCGGGGGGGGGATGGCGAGCAGTACTTC	CASSLQPSRGGDGEQYF	NA	TRBD2	TRBV7-2	TRBJ2-7
TGTGCCAGCAACAACCCCGGGACAGGGATTGGCGCGACGGGCTACACCTTC	CASNNPGTGIGATGYTF	NA	TRBD1	TRBV7-6	TRBJ1-2
TGTGCCACCAGTGATTCGGGACTCAGCTCCTACAATGAGCAGTTCTTC	CATSDSGLSSYNEQFF	few	NA	TRBV24-1	TRBJ2-1
TGTGCCAGCAGCCATAACCCACTTCTGCGGGGGGGCTCCTACAATGAGCAGTTCTTC	CASSHNPLLRGGSYNEQFF	many	TRBD2	TRBV7-6	TRBJ2-1
TGCGCCAGCAGCTTTGGGTCCAGGGTTAATGAGCAGTTCTTC	CASSFGSRVNEQFF	NA	NA	TRBV5-1	TRBJ2-1
TGTGCCAGCAGCTTATTAATGGGGGCGGAAAGGACTGAAGCTTTCTTT	CASSLLMGAERTEAFF	NA	NA	TRBV7-9	TRBJ1-1
TGTGCCAGCAGCGCCGGGGTTCAAGTATACTTC	CASSAGVQVYF	NA	NA	TRBV13	TRBJ2-5
TGTGCCAGCAGCTCACAGGCTAACTATGGCTACACCTTC	CASSSQANYGYTF	NA	NA	TRBV7-9	TRBJ1-2
TGCGCCAGCAGCCGTCAGGGGGGTATCCAAGAGACCCAGTACTTC	CASSRQGGIQETQYF	NA	NA	TRBV5-1	TRBJ2-5
TGTGCCAGCAGCCTACTCGGGACAGCTAACTATGGCTACACCTTC	CASSLLGTANYGYTF	NA	TRBD1	TRBV6-5	TRBJ1-2